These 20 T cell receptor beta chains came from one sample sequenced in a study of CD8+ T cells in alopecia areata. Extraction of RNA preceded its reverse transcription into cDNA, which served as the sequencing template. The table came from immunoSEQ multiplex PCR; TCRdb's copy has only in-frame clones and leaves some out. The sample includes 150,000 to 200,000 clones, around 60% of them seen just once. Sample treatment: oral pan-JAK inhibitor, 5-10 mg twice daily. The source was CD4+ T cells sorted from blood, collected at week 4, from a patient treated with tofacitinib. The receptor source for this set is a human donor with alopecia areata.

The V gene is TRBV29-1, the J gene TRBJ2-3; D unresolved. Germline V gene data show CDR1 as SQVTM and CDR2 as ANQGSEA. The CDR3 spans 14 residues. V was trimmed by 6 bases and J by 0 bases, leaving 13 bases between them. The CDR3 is CSVEWRLSTDTQYF. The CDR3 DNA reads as TGCAGCGTGGAATGGCGACTTAGCACAGATACGCAGTATTTT.

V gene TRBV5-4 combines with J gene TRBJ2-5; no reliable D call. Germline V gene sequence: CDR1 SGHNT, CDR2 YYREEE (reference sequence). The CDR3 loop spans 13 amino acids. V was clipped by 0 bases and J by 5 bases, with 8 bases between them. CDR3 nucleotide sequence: TGTGCCAGCAGCTTGGGCAGGTTGGAGACCCAGTACTTC. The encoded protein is CASSLGRLETQYF.

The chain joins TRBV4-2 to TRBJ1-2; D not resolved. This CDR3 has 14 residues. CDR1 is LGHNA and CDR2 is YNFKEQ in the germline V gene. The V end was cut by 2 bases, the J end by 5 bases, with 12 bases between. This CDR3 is CASSQRSREYGYTF. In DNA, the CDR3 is TGTGCCAGCAGCCAAAGGAGTAGGGAGTATGGCTACACCTTC.

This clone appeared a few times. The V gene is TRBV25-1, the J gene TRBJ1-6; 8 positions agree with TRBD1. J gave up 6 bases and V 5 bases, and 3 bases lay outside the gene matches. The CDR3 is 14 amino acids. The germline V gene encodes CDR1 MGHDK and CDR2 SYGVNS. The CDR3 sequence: CASSIRGLNSPLHF. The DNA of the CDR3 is TGTGCCAGCAGTATCAGGGGGCTTAATTCACCCCTCCACTTT.

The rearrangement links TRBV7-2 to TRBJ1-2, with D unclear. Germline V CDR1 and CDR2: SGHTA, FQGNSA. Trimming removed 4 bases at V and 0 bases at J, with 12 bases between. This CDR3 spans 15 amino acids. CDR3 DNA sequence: TGTGCCAGCAGCTACCTAAATCCCGCTAACTATGGCTACACCTTC. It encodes CASSYLNPANYGYTF.

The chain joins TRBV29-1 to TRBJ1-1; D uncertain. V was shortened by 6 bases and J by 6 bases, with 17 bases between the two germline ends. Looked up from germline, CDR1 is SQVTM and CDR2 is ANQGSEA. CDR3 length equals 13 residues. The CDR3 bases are TGCAGCGTCAGAGCTCCAGTGGAGGCTGAAGCTTTCTTT. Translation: CSVRAPVEAEAFF.

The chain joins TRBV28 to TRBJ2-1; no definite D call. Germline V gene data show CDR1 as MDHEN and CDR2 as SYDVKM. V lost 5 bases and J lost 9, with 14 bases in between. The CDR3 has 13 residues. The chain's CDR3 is CASSLPAAAEQFF. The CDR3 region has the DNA TGTGCCAGCAGTCTTCCCGCAGCCGCTGAGCAGTTCTTC.

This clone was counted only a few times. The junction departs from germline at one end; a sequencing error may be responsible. CDR3 in DNA: TGTGCCAGCAGTTCTTCCCCCTGGCGAGGTCCCGCGATCTTC. Translating gives CASSSSPWRGPAIF. The gene calls are TRBV28 and TRBJ2-1; D is unclear. CDR3 size: 14 residues. Germline CDR1 reads MDHEN; CDR2 reads SYDVKM.

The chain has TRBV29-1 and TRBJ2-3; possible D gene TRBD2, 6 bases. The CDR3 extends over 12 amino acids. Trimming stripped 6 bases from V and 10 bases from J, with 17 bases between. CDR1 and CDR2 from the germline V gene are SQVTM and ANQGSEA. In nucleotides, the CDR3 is TGCAGCGTCACCGATAGCACGGGGGCGCAGTATTTT. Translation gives CSVTDSTGAQYF.

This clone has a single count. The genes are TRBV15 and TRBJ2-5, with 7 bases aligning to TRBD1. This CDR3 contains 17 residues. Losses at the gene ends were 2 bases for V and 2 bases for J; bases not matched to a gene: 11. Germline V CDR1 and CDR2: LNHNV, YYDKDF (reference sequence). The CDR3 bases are TGTGCCACCAGCAGATCGACCTCGGGCAGGGGGCAAGAGACCCAGTACTTC. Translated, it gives CATSRSTSGRGQETQYF.

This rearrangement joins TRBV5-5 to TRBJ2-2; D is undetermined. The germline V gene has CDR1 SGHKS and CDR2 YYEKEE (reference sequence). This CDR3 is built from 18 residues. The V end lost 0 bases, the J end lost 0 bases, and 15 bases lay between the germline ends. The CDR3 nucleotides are TGTGCCAGCAGCTTGGTAGTAGCTAATAACGCGAACACCGGGGAGCTGTTTTTT. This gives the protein CASSLVVANNANTGELFF.

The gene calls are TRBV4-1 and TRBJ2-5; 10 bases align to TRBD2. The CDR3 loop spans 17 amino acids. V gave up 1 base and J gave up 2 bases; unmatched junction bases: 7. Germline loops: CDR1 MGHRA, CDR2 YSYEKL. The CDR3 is CASSQGVASGGQETQYF. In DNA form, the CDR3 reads TGCGCCAGCAGCCAAGGAGTGGCTAGCGGGGGACAAGAGACCCAGTACTTC.

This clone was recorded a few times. CDR3 coding DNA: TGTGCCAGCAGCCCCCTTACGGGGGGGCCACGCGGGGATGAGCAGTTCTTC. Translated: CASSPLTGGPRGDEQFF. The chain carries TRBV14 and TRBJ2-1; TRBD2 matches 8 bases. The J segment lost 8 bases and the V segment lost 4 bases, leaving 16 bases of the junction unmatched. The CDR3 covers 17 residues. CDR1 and CDR2 from the germline V gene are SGHDN and FVKESK.

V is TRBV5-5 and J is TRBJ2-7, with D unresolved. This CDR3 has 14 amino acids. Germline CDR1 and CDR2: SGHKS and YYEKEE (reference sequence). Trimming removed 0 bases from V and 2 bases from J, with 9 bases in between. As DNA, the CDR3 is TGTGCCAGCAGCTTGGAGACATTCGCCTACGAGCAGTACTTC. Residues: CASSLETFAYEQYF.

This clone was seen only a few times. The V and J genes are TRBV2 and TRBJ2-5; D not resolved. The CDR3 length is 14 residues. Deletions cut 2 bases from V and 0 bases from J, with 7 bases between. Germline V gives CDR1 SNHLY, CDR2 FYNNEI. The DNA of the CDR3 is TGTGCCAGCAGTGAACACCAATACCAAGAGACCCAGTACTTC. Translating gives CASSEHQYQETQYF.

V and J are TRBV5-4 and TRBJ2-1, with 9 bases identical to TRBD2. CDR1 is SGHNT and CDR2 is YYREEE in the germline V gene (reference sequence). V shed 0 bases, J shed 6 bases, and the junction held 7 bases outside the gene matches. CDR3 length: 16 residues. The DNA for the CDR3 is TGTGCCAGCAGCTTGGGATGGCGGGGGGGCAGCAATGAGCAGTTCTTC. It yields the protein CASSLGWRGGSNEQFF.

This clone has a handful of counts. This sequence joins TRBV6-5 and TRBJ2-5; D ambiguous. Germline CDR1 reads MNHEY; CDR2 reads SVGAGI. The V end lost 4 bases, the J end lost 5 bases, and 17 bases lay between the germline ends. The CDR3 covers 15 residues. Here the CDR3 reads CASSFLTGGRETQYF. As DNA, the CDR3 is TGTGCCAGCAGTTTTCTAACCGGCGGTAGGGAGACCCAGTACTTC.

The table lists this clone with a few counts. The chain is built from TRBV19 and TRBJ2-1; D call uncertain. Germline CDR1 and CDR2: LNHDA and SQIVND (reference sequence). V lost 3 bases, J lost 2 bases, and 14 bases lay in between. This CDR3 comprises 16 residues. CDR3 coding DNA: TGTGCCAGTAGTATCGGACCGACCCCAACCTACAATGAGCAGTTCTTC. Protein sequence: CASSIGPTPTYNEQFF.

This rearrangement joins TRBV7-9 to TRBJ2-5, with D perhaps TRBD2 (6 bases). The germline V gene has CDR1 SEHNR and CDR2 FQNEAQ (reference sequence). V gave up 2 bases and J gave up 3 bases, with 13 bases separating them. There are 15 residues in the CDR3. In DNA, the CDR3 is TGTGCCAGCAGCTTACCGCGGGGTTCGGAAGAGACCCAGTACTTC. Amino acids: CASSLPRGSEETQYF.

The CDR3 here is CASSQAGTLNTGELFF. CDR3 bases: TGCGCCAGCAGCCAAGCCGGGACTTTGAACACCGGGGAGCTGTTTTTT. This sequence joins TRBV4-1 and TRBJ2-2, with D possibly being TRBD2 (6 bases). The germline CDR1 and CDR2 sequences are MGHRA and YSYEKL. The CDR3 runs to 16 residues. The ends were cut back, 1 base at V and 1 base at J, with 10 bases in the middle.